This T cell receptor (beta chain) is drawn from a study of cytomegalovirus exposure and HLA in healthy donors. Researchers ran the PCR with 60 Vbeta and 13 Jbeta primers. The data were produced by immunoSEQ multiplex PCR, yet TCRdb's version contains in-frame clones alone and is incomplete. The sample carries 100,000 to 150,000 clones, approximately 79% recorded once. V was clipped by 1 base and J by 7 bases, with 10 bases between them. The germline gives CDR1 MDHEN, CDR2 SYDVKM. The CDR3 has 13 residues. The chain links TRBV28 to TRBJ1-2, with D perhaps TRBD1 (5 bases). This TCR derives from a man under 40 in good health and CMV-seronegative. Specimen: PBMCs. The DNA of the CDR3 is TGTGCCAGCAGTTTATCGGCAGGGCCTGGCTACACCTTC. Protein product: CASSLSAGPGYTF.